The source of this T cell receptor (beta chain) is a study of shared clonotypes between healthy human individuals. Study-level points and caveats: Shared clonotypes across all four donors exceeded non-shared ones in generation probability.

Healthy and HIV-negative, the adult donors had no recent acute infections or vaccinations. A note on this clone: Its matching antigen is unknown.

TCRdb keeps only in-frame clones here, not all; method: immunoSEQ multiplex PCR. The table records a few million clones, just under 95% of them present only once. The germline V gene encodes CDR1 MNHEY and CDR2 SMNVEV (reference sequence). V lost 1 base, J lost 4 bases, and 9 bases stayed unmatched. The CDR3 has 16 residues. The chain uses TRBV27 and TRBJ2-7, with 8 nucleotides matching TRBD2. Sequenced material: naive CD4+ T cells from PBMCs. Subset noted: CD45RA+ positively selected. The source of this sequence is a man younger than 35 in good health. Some clones in this sample may be carry-over from other donors' samples. DNA for the CDR3: TGTGCCAGCAGTTTATACCCGGGAGGGCCCCCTTACGAGCAGTACTTC. This translates into CASSLYPGGPPYEQYF.